This TCR beta chain derives from a study of blood T cells in healthy people across ages (dated by TCRdb to 2014 to 2015). As for the study more broadly: Template switching captured roughly one uniquely barcoded TCR beta cDNA molecule per two T cells in model experiments. The study analyzed two additional independent replicas of 1 million unique cDNA reads from the same blood draw for two donors, one aged 18 to 30 and one aged 80 or older. Using deep sequencing normalized with unique cDNA molecular identifiers, the study measured how TCR beta repertoire diversity changes with age. The donors were divided into four age groups: young (average approximately 15 years), middle-aged (approximately 41), aged (around 59) and long-lived (82). To avoid experimental bias, donors of different ages were distributed randomly across sequencing lanes.

The germline V gene (reference sequence) specifies DFQATT as CDR1 and SNEGSKA as CDR2. The V end loses 5 bases and the J end loses 5 bases, and a stretch of 12 bases separates them. The CDR3 contains 12 residues, cysteine and phenylalanine counted. The sequence is cut down to CDR3 DNA, 36 bases in frame from base 1. The library was obtained by 5' RACE. The instrument given in TCRdb is Illumina HiSeq 2500. A second PCR of about 6 to 12 cycles was run with a J-beta primer mix and a sample-barcoded 5' primer. Each TCR beta cDNA molecule received a unique molecular identifier from a template-switch 5' adaptor carrying 12 random nucleotides. At least 2.5 million CDR3-containing paired-end reads were obtained from each sample. The Mint cDNA synthesis kit, primed by a TRBC-specific oligonucleotide, was used to synthesize first-strand cDNA from all RNA. After uracil-DNA glycosylase treatment, a first 18-cycle PCR used universal primers M1SS and BC2_uni_R on all cDNA. As for how the authors treated the data: For normalization, 1 million high-quality reads were randomly selected from each sample, with every read carrying a distinct molecular identifier. Reads sharing molecular identifiers were discarded rather than binned into consensus sequences. MiTCR, run with a Q25 quality threshold and the strictest error-elimination algorithm, handled CDR3 identification, clonotype clustering and error correction. A nonparametric unseen species model with Euler transformation was used to estimate a lower bound on total TCR beta diversity. TCRdb passed the public sequencing reads through fastp at Q25 and MiXCR, retaining productive beta sequences. Records with the same CDR3 protein are collapsed into one entry carrying the most frequent genes and DNA. The V and J calls, along with clone size, are taken from TCRdb and not from the paper's own processing. In all, the sample holds 700,000 to 850,000 distinct CDR3 sequences, and roughly 53% of those were seen once. The top ten constitute roughly two fifths of the sample.

Systemically healthy Caucasian individuals from Russia, over 30 in total and aged about 6 to 95 years, were included as donors. Each donor gave around 9 milliliters of peripheral blood, collected into EDTA-treated Vacutainer tubes. Ficoll-Paque density-gradient centrifugation was used to isolate PBMCs, with at least 7 million per sample. Trizol reagent was used to extract total RNA from PBMCs, with at least 5.5 micrograms per sample. Naive CD45RAhigh/CD27high T cell percentages were measured by flow cytometry on a PBMC aliquot from every donor. On this clonotype itself: The antigen this receptor binds is unknown. Per-base quality was not reported, and no clone a single base away is much larger than it.

Points the paper makes about the study in general: Observed TCR beta diversity correlated strongly with the percentage of naive T cells measured by flow cytometry. Compared with the aged group, the long-lived group had more naive CD4+ T cells, fewer expanded clones and increased TCR diversity, suggesting age selection. Estimates of total diversity based on one million sequenced T cells were considered lower bounds and underestimates. Since profiling was done on bulk unsorted PBMCs, naive and antigen-experienced compartments could not be conclusively compared. As age increased, observed TCR beta diversity per million T cells dropped in a roughly linear way, and a significant reduction was already evident by age around 41. The CMV infection status of donors was not known, potentially confounding age-related changes in expanded clonotypes.

The sample taken for sequencing was blood. The V gene is TRBV20-1 and the J gene is TRBJ1-2; TRBD1 is a weak D gene call, 5 bases matching. This clonotype was sampled from an elderly man in good health. The CDR3 in this case is CSASTDRYGYTF. The nucleotides are TGCAGTGCTTCTACAGACAGATATGGCTACACCTTC.